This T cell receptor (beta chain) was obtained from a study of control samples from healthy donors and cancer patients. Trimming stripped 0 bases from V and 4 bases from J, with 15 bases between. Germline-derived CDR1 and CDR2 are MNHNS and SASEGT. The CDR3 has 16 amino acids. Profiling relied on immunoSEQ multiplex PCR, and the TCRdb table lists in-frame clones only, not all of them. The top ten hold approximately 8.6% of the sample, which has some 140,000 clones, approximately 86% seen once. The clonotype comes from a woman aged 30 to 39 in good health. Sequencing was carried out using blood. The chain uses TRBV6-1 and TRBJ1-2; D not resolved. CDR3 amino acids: CASSEALTMGGYGYTF. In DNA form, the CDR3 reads TGTGCCAGCAGTGAAGCGCTCACCATGGGTGGCTATGGCTACACCTTC.